This T cell receptor beta chain was profiled in a study of T cell repertoires in cytomegalovirus infection. Overall study: Well-studied HLA-B-restricted CMV epitopes were used in the study alongside recently identified HLA-C-restricted ones. Public TCR beta signatures marked donors with CMV infection and the matching HLA.

TCRdb analysed the reads with MiXCR anew, one entry per CDR3 protein. This table holds roughly 500,000 distinct CDR3 sequences, approximately 42% found once. In its sample, this clonotype was seen once. Antigen: not known. The CDR3 length is 14 residues. V was pared by 7 bases and J by 4 bases, with 9 bases of the junction left unmatched. In germline, CDR1 is MDHEN, CDR2 SYDVKM. Study findings and constraints: Totalled public TCR beta family frequency picked out people who carried CMV plus the relevant HLA.

V and J are TRBV28 and TRBJ2-7; 8 positions agree with TRBD1. This receptor was identified in a human donor in good health (CMV status not recorded). Some clones in this sample may be carry-over from other donors' samples. This material consisted of cultured PBMCs, taken from culture after CMV antigen stimulation. Here the CDR3 reads CASKSPGGKYEQYF. DNA of the CDR3: TGTGCCAGCAAATCGCCAGGGGGCAAGTACGAGCAGTACTTC. Drawing the rest from reference TRBV28 and TRBJ2-7, the complete variable domain is DVKVTQSSRYLVKRTGEKVFLECVQDMDHENMFWYRQDPGLGLRLIYFSYDVKMKEKGDIPEGYSVSREKKERFSLILESASTNQTSMYLCASKSPGGKYEQYFGPGTRLTVT.